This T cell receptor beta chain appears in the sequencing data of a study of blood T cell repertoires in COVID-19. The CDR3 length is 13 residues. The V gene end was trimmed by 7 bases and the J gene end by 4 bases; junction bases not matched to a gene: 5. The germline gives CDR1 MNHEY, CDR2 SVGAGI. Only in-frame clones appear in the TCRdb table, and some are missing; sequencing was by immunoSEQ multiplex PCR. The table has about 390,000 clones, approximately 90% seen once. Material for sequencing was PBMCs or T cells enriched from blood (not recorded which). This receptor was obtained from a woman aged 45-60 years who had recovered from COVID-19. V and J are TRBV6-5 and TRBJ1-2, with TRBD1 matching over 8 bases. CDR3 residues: CASTPTGVYGYTF. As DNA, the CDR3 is TGTGCCAGCACCCCGACAGGGGTCTATGGCTACACCTTC.